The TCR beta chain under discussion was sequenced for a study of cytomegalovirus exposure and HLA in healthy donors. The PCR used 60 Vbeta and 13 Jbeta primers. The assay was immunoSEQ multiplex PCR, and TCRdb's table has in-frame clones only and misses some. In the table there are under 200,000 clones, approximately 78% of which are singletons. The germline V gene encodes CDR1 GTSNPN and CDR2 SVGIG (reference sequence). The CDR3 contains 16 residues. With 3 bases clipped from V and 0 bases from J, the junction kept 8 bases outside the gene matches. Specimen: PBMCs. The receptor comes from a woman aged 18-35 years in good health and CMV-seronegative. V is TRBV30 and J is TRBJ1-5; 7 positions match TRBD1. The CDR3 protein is CAWSSAGGNSNQPQHF. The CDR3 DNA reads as TGTGCCTGGAGCTCAGCAGGGGGGAATAGCAATCAGCCCCAGCATTTT.